This T cell receptor beta chain was found in a study of blood T cell repertoires in COVID-19. Study-wide background: T cells, B-cell-depleted T cells, or PBMCs provided the cDNA or gDNA that served as material.

CDR1 and CDR2 (germline): GTSNPN, SVGIG (reference sequence). This CDR3 has 15 residues. Trimming took 4 bases from V and 7 from J; bases not matched to a gene: 7. Using immunoSEQ multiplex PCR, the repertoire was profiled, and TCRdb retains in-frame clones only, with some absent. The table lists about 35,000 clones, around nine tenths of them singletons. The rearrangement uses TRBV30 and TRBJ2-2; 12 nucleotides align to TRBD2. The source of this sequence is a human donor in a cohort sampled during active COVID-19. Sequenced input: peripheral blood. The CDR3 DNA reads as TGTGCCTGGACCACGGGACTAGCGGGCTTCGGGGAGCTGTTTTTT. As protein: CAWTTGLAGFGELFF.